This is a list of T cell receptor beta chains from one sample in a study of shared clonotypes between healthy human individuals. Sequencing was performed with immunoSEQ multiplex PCR; in TCRdb, only in-frame clones are kept and a portion is missing. This sample yields fewer than 650,000 clones, of which 76% are seen a single time; roughly 13% belongs to the top ten. Sequenced sample: PBMCs. The receptors here all came from a woman in her thirties or forties in good health. Some clones in this sample may be carry-over from other donors' samples. Each CDR3 is given with its conserved first and last residue. A D gene is named only where the DNA matches it firmly. Clone size is given for some rows only: seen once, a few or many times, or a class if the clone is expanded.

J gene,V gene,CDR3 length,clone size,D gene,CDR3 protein,CDR3 DNA
TRBJ1-3,TRBV30,16,few,NA,CAWRGGLPTSGNTIYF,TGTGCCTGGCGTGGGGGACTCCCGACCTCTGGAAACACCATATATTTT
TRBJ1-1,TRBV5-1,14,NA,NA,CASSARDMNTEAFF,TGCGCCAGCAGCGCCAGAGACATGAACACTGAAGCTTTCTTT
TRBJ2-6,TRBV7-2,15,NA,TRBD2,CASSRLASGANVLTF,TGTGCCAGCAGCAGACTAGCGTCTGGGGCCAACGTCCTGACTTTC
TRBJ2-7,TRBV5-4,13,few,TRBD2,CAIKREGLSEQYF,TGTGCCATCAAGCGGGAGGGCCTCAGCGAGCAGTACTTC
TRBJ1-1,TRBV6-1,15,NA,NA,CASSETVYSATEAFF,TGTGCCAGCAGTGAGACAGTTTACAGTGCGACTGAAGCTTTCTTT
TRBJ2-3,TRBV11-1,18,few,TRBD2,CASSAGLAGEGGLDTQYF,TGTGCCAGCAGCGCGGGACTAGCGGGAGAAGGAGGTTTGGATACGCAGTATTTT
TRBJ2-3,TRBV27,12,NA,NA,CASSLGGDTQYF,TGTGCCAGCAGTTTAGGGGGAGATACGCAGTATTTT
TRBJ2-5,TRBV7-2,14,NA,NA,CASSLAGAEETQYF,TGTGCCAGCAGCTTAGCGGGCGCAGAAGAGACCCAGTACTTC
TRBJ2-3,TRBV2,17,NA,NA,CASSLLGTGPSTDTQYF,TGTGCCAGCAGCCTCCTCGGGACGGGGCCTAGCACGGATACGCAGTATTTT
TRBJ2-5,TRBV28,14,few,NA,CASSFQLIGETQYF,TGTGCCAGCAGTTTCCAACTAATTGGAGAGACCCAGTACTTC
TRBJ2-7,TRBV18,15,NA,TRBD2,CASTGRTSVSYKQYF,TGTGCCAGCACCGGGCGGACTAGCGTCTCCTACAAGCAGTACTTC
TRBJ2-1,TRBV30,16,NA,TRBD2,CAWSDWGGEGDNEQFF,TGTGCCTGGAGCGACTGGGGGGGAGAAGGGGACAATGAGCAGTTCTTC
TRBJ2-1,TRBV21-1,18,NA,NA,CASSKLTFVAGGYNEQFF,TGTGCCAGCAGCAAACTAACCTTCGTAGCGGGAGGCTACAATGAGCAGTTCTTC
TRBJ2-7,TRBV7-2,13,NA,NA,CASSLTSPHEQYF,TGTGCCAGCAGCCTTACTAGCCCCCACGAGCAGTACTTC
TRBJ2-7,TRBV7-2,13,NA,NA,CASSLGRSYEQYF,TGTGCCAGCAGCTTAGGCAGGTCCTACGAGCAGTACTTC
TRBJ2-7,TRBV19,13,NA,NA,CASSTTGTYEQYF,TGTGCCAGTAGTACAACGGGAACCTACGAGCAGTACTTC
TRBJ2-1,TRBV7-8,16,once,TRBD2,CASSLVEASGPNEQFF,TGTGCCAGCAGCTTAGTAGAAGCTAGCGGGCCCAATGAGCAGTTCTTC
TRBJ1-1,TRBV6-6,15,NA,TRBD1,CASSYQGQGGGEAFF,TGTGCCAGCAGTTACCAGGGACAGGGTGGGGGTGAAGCTTTCTTT
TRBJ1-2,TRBV19,14,NA,NA,CASSIGQPNYGYTF,TGTGCCAGTAGTATTGGACAGCCTAACTATGGCTACACCTTC
TRBJ2-7,TRBV19,15,NA,TRBD1,CASSIVGQGAREQYF,TGTGCCAGTAGTATTGTGGGACAGGGGGCGCGCGAGCAGTACTTC
TRBJ1-5,TRBV10-3,16,NA,TRBD1,CAISGTDRGGDQPQHF,TGTGCCATCAGTGGGACTGACAGGGGAGGCGATCAGCCCCAGCATTTT
TRBJ2-5,TRBV6-6,14,few,TRBD2,CASRGLAVSGTQYF,TGTGCCAGCAGGGGACTAGCGGTATCCGGGACCCAGTACTTC
TRBJ1-2,TRBV6-5,15,NA,NA,CASSLLRATNYGYTF,TGTGCCAGCAGCCTCCTCCGGGCGACTAACTATGGCTACACCTTC
TRBJ2-7,TRBV9,16,NA,TRBD2,CASSALAGGPSNEQYF,TGTGCCAGCAGCGCTCTAGCGGGAGGGCCAAGTAACGAGCAGTACTTC
TRBJ1-1,TRBV10-3,14,NA,NA,CAISESIGGSEAFF,TGTGCCATCAGTGAGTCTATCGGGGGATCTGAAGCTTTCTTT
TRBJ2-1,TRBV29-1,19,NA,TRBD2,CSVEGASGRATFIPNEQFF,TGCAGCGTTGAAGGGGCTAGCGGGAGGGCTACATTCATCCCCAATGAGCAGTTCTTC
TRBJ1-2,TRBV6-5,14,NA,TRBD1,CASTSDRDLYGYTF,TGTGCCAGCACCAGCGACAGGGACCTCTATGGCTACACCTTC
TRBJ2-2,TRBV27,16,once,TRBD2,CASSLGTSGDTGELFF,TGTGCCAGCAGTTTAGGGACTAGCGGGGACACCGGGGAGCTGTTTTTT
TRBJ1-4,TRBV9,15,NA,NA,CASSVQTGWNEKLFF,TGTGCCAGCAGCGTACAGACAGGCTGGAATGAAAAACTGTTTTTT
TRBJ2-1,TRBV18,15,once,TRBD1,CASSPGQGVGNEQFF,TGTGCCAGCTCACCAGGACAGGGGGTAGGCAATGAGCAGTTCTTC
TRBJ2-1,TRBV15,16,NA,NA,CATRRGASEFYNEQFF,TGTGCCACCAGGCGAGGGGCTAGCGAGTTTTACAATGAGCAGTTCTTC
TRBJ2-7,TRBV7-2,13,NA,NA,CASSSGESYEQYF,TGTGCCAGCAGCTCTGGAGAGTCCTACGAGCAGTACTTC
TRBJ1-4,TRBV4-2,13,many,NA,CASSQDLGEKLFF,TGTGCCAGCAGCCAAGATCTAGGGGAAAAACTGTTTTTT
TRBJ2-7,TRBV30,12,NA,NA,CAWSGQNYEQYF,TGTGCCTGGAGTGGCCAGAATTACGAGCAGTACTTC
TRBJ1-2,TRBV7-2,15,NA,NA,CASSLGGGIPYGYTF,TGTGCCAGCAGCTTAGGAGGGGGGATACCATATGGCTACACCTTC
TRBJ2-7,TRBV9,14,NA,NA,CASGTLQGTYEQYF,TGTGCCAGCGGCACCCTCCAGGGTACCTACGAGCAGTACTTC